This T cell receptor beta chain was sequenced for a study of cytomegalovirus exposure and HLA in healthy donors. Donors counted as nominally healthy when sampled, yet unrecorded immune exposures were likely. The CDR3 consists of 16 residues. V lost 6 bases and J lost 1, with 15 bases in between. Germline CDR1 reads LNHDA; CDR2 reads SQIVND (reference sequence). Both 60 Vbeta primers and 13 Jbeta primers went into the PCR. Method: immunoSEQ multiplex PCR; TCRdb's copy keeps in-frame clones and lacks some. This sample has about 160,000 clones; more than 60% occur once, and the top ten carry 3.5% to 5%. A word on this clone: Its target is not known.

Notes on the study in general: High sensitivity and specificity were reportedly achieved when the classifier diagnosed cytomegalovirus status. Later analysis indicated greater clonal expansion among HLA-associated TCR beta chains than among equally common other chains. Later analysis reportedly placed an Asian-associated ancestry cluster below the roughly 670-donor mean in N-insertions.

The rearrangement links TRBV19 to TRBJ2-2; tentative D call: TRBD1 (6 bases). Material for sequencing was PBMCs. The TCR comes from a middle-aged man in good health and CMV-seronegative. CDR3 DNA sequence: TGTGCCAGTAGGAGAATACAGGGAATGAACACCGGGGAGCTGTTTTTT. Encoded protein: CASRRIQGMNTGELFF.